This T cell receptor beta chain was captured in a study of OX40 agonist ivuxolimab in advanced cancers. TCRdb keeps only in-frame clones here, not all; method: immunoSEQ multiplex PCR. The sample yields approximately 100,000 clones, around nine tenths seen once. Material: CD4+ or CD8+ T cells sorted from blood, obtained in a trial of the OX40 agonist ivuxolimab. This clonotype originated in an adult with an advanced solid tumor such as melanoma, head and neck, liver or kidney cancer.

Written as DNA, the CDR3 is TGCAGTGCTAGCGACGGCTATGGCTACACCTTC. Translation gives CSASDGYGYTF. The chain links TRBV20-1 to TRBJ1-2; D uncertain. V lost 3 bases and J lost 4, with 6 bases in between. The germline V gene has CDR1 DFQATT and CDR2 SNEGSKA (reference sequence). The CDR3 runs 11 residues.